The clone carrying this T cell receptor (beta chain) was observed a single time. The V gene end was trimmed by 6 bases and the J gene end by 4 bases; junction bases not matched to a gene: 10. The germline V gene encodes CDR1 MDHEN and CDR2 SYDVKM. This CDR3 comprises 15 residues. This specimen comes from a study of cytomegalovirus exposure and HLA in healthy donors. Primers included in the PCR were 60 Vbeta and 13 Jbeta primers. Libraries were prepared by immunoSEQ multiplex PCR; TCRdb keeps only in-frame clonotypes and omits some of them. The sample records roughly 90,000 clones, around 89% being singletons.

The source material was PBMCs. The V call is TRBV28, the J call TRBJ1-1; the match to TRBD1 covers 8 bases. This receptor was identified in a man between 18 and 29 years old in good health and CMV-seronegative. CDR3 nucleotide sequence: TGTGCCAGCAGGGAACAGGGGGGGGTTCGCACTGAAGCTTTCTTT. This codes for CASREQGGVRTEAFF.